One and the same sample provided the 7 T cell receptor beta chains below, sequenced in a study of regulatory T cells in long-lasting Graves disease. Relying on iRepertoire HTBI primers and Arm-PCR of CDR3 regions, the team built TCR beta libraries. TCRdb re-called the multiplex PCR reads through MiXCR, storing one row per CDR3 protein. The profile shows some 280,000 distinct CDR3 sequences, 22% of them singletons. The time point is: persistent/refractory GD, antithyroid drugs over 5 years with positive TRAb. PBMC RNA was the source of the TCR library. Specimen: peripheral blood mononuclear cells (PBMCs), collected when the disease was refractory, from a patient treated with antithyroid drugs. The receptors stem from a female donor with Graves disease.

This clonotype was seen a handful of times. J is TRBJ1-2 and V is TRBV30; TRBD1 aligns across 12 bases. This CDR3 is 14 amino acids long. V lost 4 bases to trimming and J lost 8 bases; unmatched junction nucleotides: 8. CDR1 GTSNPN and CDR2 SVGIG come from the germline V gene (reference sequence). CDR3 protein: CAWMWGTGGGGYTF. The CDR3 DNA is TGTGCCTGGATGTGGGGGACAGGGGGCGGCGGCTACACCTTC.

The genes are TRBV12-3 or TRBV12-4 and TRBJ1-6, with a tentative D call TRBD1 (6 bases). Between the trimmed V and J ends, which lost 3 bases and 0 bases, there was a span of 12 bases. CDR3 length: 17 residues. CDR3 sequence reads: CASSFGRGGSYNSPLHF. CDR3 sequence (DNA): TGTGCCAGCAGTTTCGGCAGGGGTGGCTCCTATAATTCACCCCTCCACTTT.

This clonotype has a count of ten or more. The genes are TRBV27 and TRBJ1-2, with 12 bases matching TRBD1. The CDR3 totals 16 residues. V trimming: 7 bases; J trimming: 7 bases; junction bases outside the gene matches: 13. Germline V gene data show CDR1 as MNHEY and CDR2 as SMNVEV (reference sequence). CDR3 bases: TGTGCCAGCACCCGCGGGACAGGGGGCCGGCAGGGTGGCTACACCTTC. This sequence encodes CASTRGTGGRQGGYTF.

This clonotype has at least ten counts. The chain has TRBV7-9 and TRBJ1-5; the D is unclear. The ends were cut back, 3 bases at V and 7 bases at J, with 10 bases in the middle. Germline-derived CDR1 and CDR2 are SEHNR and FQNEAQ (reference sequence). The CDR3 runs 13 residues. CDR3 loop: CASSLEGGQPQHF. CDR3 nucleotide sequence: TGTGCCAGCAGCTTGGAAGGAGGGCAGCCCCAGCATTTT.

This clonotype was detected only a few times. This may be a read error, as it is one base from a much larger clone. The chain has TRBV12-3 or TRBV12-4 and TRBJ1-4, with 7 bases that match TRBD1. The CDR3 length is 14 residues. In DNA form, the CDR3 reads TGTGCCAGCAGCTCGACAGGGTCTAATGGAAAACTGTTTTTT. Translating gives CASSSTGSNGKLFF.

This clonotype was seen at least ten times. This chain connects TRBV20-1 to TRBJ2-7; unclear D gene. Looked up from germline, CDR1 is DFQATT and CDR2 is SNEGSKA (reference sequence). There are 16 residues in the CDR3. Between the trimmed V and J ends, which lost 6 bases and 3 bases, there was a span of 24 bases. The CDR3 region has the DNA TGCAGTGCCCTGAACCCCGACGGCCCCTCAGGCTACGAGCAGTACTTC. It yields the protein CSALNPDGPSGYEQYF.

In this sample, this clonotype turned up a few times. This chain links TRBV28 with TRBJ2-7, with D tentatively TRBD1 (6 bases). In germline, CDR1 is MDHEN, CDR2 SYDVKM. The CDR3 runs to 15 residues. The V end lost 4 bases, the J end lost 1 base, and 14 bases lay between the germline ends. This CDR3 reads CASSYSSTGSYEQYF. The CDR3 DNA is TGTGCCAGCAGTTACTCTTCGACAGGATCCTACGAGCAGTACTTC.